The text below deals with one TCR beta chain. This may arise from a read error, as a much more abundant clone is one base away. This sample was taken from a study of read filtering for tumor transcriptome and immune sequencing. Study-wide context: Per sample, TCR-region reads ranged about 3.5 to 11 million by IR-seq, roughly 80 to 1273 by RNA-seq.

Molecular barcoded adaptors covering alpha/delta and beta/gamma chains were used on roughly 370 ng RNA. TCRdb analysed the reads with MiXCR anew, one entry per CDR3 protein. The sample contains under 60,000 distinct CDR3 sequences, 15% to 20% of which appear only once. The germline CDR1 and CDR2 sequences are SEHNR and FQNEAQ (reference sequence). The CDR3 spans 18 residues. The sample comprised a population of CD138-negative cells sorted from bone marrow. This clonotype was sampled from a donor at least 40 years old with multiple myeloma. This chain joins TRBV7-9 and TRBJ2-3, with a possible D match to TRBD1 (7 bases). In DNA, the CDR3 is TGTGCCAGCAGCCAGAGGGCGGGACAGCAACATTCCACAGATACGCAGTGTTTT. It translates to CASSQRAGQQHSTDTQCF.